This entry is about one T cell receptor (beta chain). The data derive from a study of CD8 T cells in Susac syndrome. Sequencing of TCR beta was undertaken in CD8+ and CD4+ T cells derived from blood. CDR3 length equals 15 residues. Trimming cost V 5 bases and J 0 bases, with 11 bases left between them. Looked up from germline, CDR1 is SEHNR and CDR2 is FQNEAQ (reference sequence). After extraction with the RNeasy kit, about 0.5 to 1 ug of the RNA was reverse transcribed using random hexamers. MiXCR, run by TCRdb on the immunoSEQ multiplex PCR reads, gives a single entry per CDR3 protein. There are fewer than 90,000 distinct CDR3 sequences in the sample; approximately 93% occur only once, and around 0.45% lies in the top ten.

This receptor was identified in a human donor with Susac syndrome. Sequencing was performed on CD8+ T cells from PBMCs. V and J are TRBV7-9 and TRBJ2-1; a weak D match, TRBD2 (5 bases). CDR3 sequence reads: CASSLDSSSYNEQFF. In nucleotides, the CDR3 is TGTGCCAGCAGCCTGGACTCGAGCTCCTACAATGAGCAGTTCTTC.